One sample yielded the 6 T cell receptor beta chains listed below, sequenced in a study of Graves' ophthalmopathy and Graves' hyperthyroidism. TCR beta CDR3 amplification used RNA transcripts. Second-round multiplex PCR came after first-round RT-PCR with HTBI primers. Each CDR3 protein is one row after TCRdb ran MiXCR on the multiplex PCR reads. The sample lists almost 750,000 distinct CDR3 sequences; roughly two fifths were seen once. Sequencing input: peripheral blood. These receptors came from an adult man with Graves' ophthalmopathy.

V gene TRBV19 combines with J gene TRBJ1-6; D is possibly TRBD1 (6 bases). The CDR3 sequence is 14 residues long. V lost 7 bases and J 9 bases, leaving 16 bases between the germline ends. Germline V CDR1 and CDR2: LNHDA, SQIVND (reference sequence). The CDR3 nucleotides read TGTGCCAGTACCGGGACGGGGGGGCGTTCACCCCTCCACTTT. It translates to CASTGTGGRSPLHF.

The rearrangement joins TRBV25-1 to TRBJ2-3; TRBD2 agrees at 9 bases. The CDR3 has 16 amino acids. Germline loops: CDR1 MGHDK, CDR2 SYGVNS. V gave up 3 bases and J gave up 2 bases; unmatched junction bases: 6. The CDR3 coding sequence is TGTGCCAGCAGTGACCTCCCTAGCGGGATCACAGATACGCAGTATTTT. Its translation is CASSDLPSGITDTQYF.

The V call is TRBV25-1, the J call TRBJ2-5; TRBD2 matches at 7 bases. After removal of 6 bases from V and 5 bases from J, the junction contained 6 bases not matched to a gene. Germline loops: CDR1 MGHDK, CDR2 SYGVNS. CDR3 length equals 13 residues. CDR3 sequence reads: CASSWGGPETQYF. CDR3 DNA sequence: TGTGCCAGCAGCTGGGGAGGGCCGGAGACCCAGTACTTC.

The chain is built from TRBV29-1 and TRBJ2-1; D gene unclear. Gene TRBJ2-7 matches the end of the DNA better, so the J call may be wrong. The CDR3 runs to 11 residues. CDR1 and CDR2 (germline): SQVTM, ANQGSEA. CDR3 coding DNA: TGCAGCGCAGAACTAAACAATGAGCAGTACTTC. This sequence encodes CSAELNNEQYF.

The chain employs TRBV6-1 and TRBJ2-5; 11 positions agree with TRBD2. Germline CDR1 is MNHNS and CDR2 is SASEGT. The CDR3 consists of 15 residues. Trimming took 5 bases from V and 11 from J; bases not matched to a gene: 13. The CDR3 nucleotides read TGTGCCAGCAGTAATAGCGGGGGGGGCCAAGATACGCAGTACTTC. The encoded protein is CASSNSGGGQDTQYF.

The chain combines TRBV10-3 with TRBJ1-1, with 7 nucleotides matching TRBD1. The germline gives CDR1 ENHRY, CDR2 SYGVKD. There are 13 residues in the CDR3. V shed 6 bases and J 4 bases; nucleotides not matched to a gene: 5. DNA of the CDR3: TGTGCCATCAGAACAGGGGAGGGCACTGAAGCTTTCTTT. This gives the protein CAIRTGEGTEAFF.